This TCR beta chain was sequenced in a study of regulatory T cells in long-lasting Graves disease. The CDR3 runs 13 residues. CDR1 and CDR2 from the germline V gene are MNHEY and SMNVEV (reference sequence). Trimming pared 7 bases from V and 5 bases from J, leaving 14 bases between. There are many counts of this clonotype. CDR3-region Arm-PCR and iRepertoire HTBI primers produced the TCR beta libraries. In TCRdb, the multiplex PCR reads were re-called with MiXCR into one record per CDR3 protein. The sample contains about 290,000 distinct CDR3 sequences, roughly a fifth of which appear only once. Time point given: persistent/refractory GD, antithyroid drugs over 5 years with positive TRAb. Extracted RNA from PBMCs served as the source of the TCR library.

The sample in question was peripheral blood mononuclear cells (PBMCs), obtained when the disease was refractory, from a patient treated with antithyroid drugs. This clonotype was obtained from a female donor with Graves disease. The J gene is TRBJ2-5, the V gene TRBV27, with TRBD2 as a possible D gene (7 bases). The CDR3 loop reads CASKEGGLETQYF. CDR3 DNA: TGTGCCAGCAAAGAGGGGGGGTTGGAGACCCAGTACTTC.